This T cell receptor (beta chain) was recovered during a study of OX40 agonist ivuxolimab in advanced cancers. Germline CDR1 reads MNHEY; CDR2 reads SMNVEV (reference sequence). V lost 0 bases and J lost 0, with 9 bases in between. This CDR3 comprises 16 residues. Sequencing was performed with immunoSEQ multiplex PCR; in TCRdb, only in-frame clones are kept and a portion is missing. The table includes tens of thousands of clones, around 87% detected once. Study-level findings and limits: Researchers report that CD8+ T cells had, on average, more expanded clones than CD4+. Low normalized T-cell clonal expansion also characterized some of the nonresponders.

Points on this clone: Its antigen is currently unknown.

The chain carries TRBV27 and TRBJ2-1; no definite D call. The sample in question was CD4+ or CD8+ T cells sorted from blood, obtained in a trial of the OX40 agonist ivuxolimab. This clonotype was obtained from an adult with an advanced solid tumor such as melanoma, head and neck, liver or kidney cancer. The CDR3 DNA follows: TGTGCCAGCAGTTTATCGTTGTGGGACTCCTACAATGAGCAGTTCTTC. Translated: CASSLSLWDSYNEQFF.